The 3 T cell receptor beta chains reported below all come from one sample, sequenced in a study of blood T cell repertoires in COVID-19. The protocol was immunoSEQ multiplex PCR, while the TCRdb copy is restricted to in-frame clones and leaves out a portion. The sample consists of 48,000 or so clones, more than 75% of them appearing once. Sequencing was carried out using peripheral blood. The receptors derive from a woman in her sixties with acute or convalescent COVID-19.

V usage is TRBV5-1 and J usage is TRBJ1-6; a possible D gene is TRBD1 (6 bases). The ends were cut back, 2 bases at V and 5 bases at J, with 14 bases in the middle. Germline V gene data show CDR1 as SGHRS and CDR2 as YFSETQ. This CDR3 is 16 amino acids long. The DNA of the CDR3 is TGCGCCAGCAGCTTAGTGTTAGGGGGTGATAATTCACCCCTCCACTTT. It encodes CASSLVLGGDNSPLHF.

V and J are TRBV30 and TRBJ2-7; TRBD1 might be the D (6 bases). V was pared by 0 bases and J by 2 bases, with 8 bases between. Germline V gives CDR1 GTSNPN, CDR2 SVGIG (reference sequence). This CDR3 region has 13 residues. Here the CDR3 reads CAWSVKGAYEQYF. CDR3 coding DNA: TGTGCCTGGAGTGTTAAGGGGGCCTACGAGCAGTACTTC. Using reference TRBV30 and TRBJ2-7 for the parts outside the CDR3, the full variable domain is SQTIHQWPATLVQPVGSPLSLECTVEGTSNPNLYWYRQAAGRGLQLLFYSVGIGQISSEVPQNLSASRPQDRQFILSSKKLLLSDSGFYLCAWSVKGAYEQYFGPGTRLTVT.

V gene TRBV30 combines with J gene TRBJ1-4; tentatively, D is TRBD1 (5 bases). The CDR3 runs to 15 residues. V gave up 3 bases and J gave up 0 bases, with 11 bases separating them. CDR1 is GTSNPN, CDR2 SVGIG, per germline (reference sequence). The CDR3 DNA follows: TGTGCCTGGAGGGAGGGGCAGGCAACTAATGAAAAACTGTTTTTT. It is translated as CAWREGQATNEKLFF.